This is a list of T cell receptor beta chains from one sample in a study of blood T cell repertoires in COVID-19. Using immunoSEQ multiplex PCR, the repertoire was profiled, and TCRdb retains in-frame clones only, with some absent. The sample yields 200,000 to 250,000 clones, roughly four fifths seen once. Sequenced material: peripheral blood. Every receptor here comes from a man under 40 who had recovered from COVID-19. Both conserved end residues are trimmed from each CDR3.

j_call v_call cdr3_aa
TRBJ2-1 TRBV27 ASRKPDGYNEQF
TRBJ1-6 TRBV7-2 ASSPVVSSYNSPLH
TRBJ2-5 TRBV4-1 ASSHTPNRGRETQY
TRBJ2-2 TRBV19 ASSLRLAANTGELF
TRBJ2-1 TRBV12-3/TRBV12-4 ASSLRDRQF
TRBJ2-5 TRBV11-1 ASSLMGQQETQY
TRBJ1-3 TRBV6-5 ASSYGGSSGNTIY
TRBJ2-7 TRBV3-1/TRBV3-2 ASSQGAGVWYEQY
TRBJ2-3 TRBV7-7 ASSKGTSGTDTQY
TRBJ1-5 TRBV6-6 ASSYLGTGYNQPQH
TRBJ2-7 TRBV10-3 AISEQGQGSEQY
TRBJ1-6 TRBV10-2 ASSPAELQGFSYNSPLH
TRBJ1-1 TRBV10-3 AINQAGRNTEAF
TRBJ1-4 TRBV9 ASSISDRGNEKLF
TRBJ2-7 TRBV6-2/TRBV6-3 ASSYGGEGIFAYEQY
TRBJ2-5 TRBV2 ASSYRAGERTQY
TRBJ1-5 TRBV2 ASRVAELGQPQH
TRBJ2-1 TRBV2 ASNMLQRGRYNEQF
TRBJ1-2 TRBV29-1 SATGDGYGYT
TRBJ2-3 TRBV5-4 ATSEGRSTDTQY
TRBJ2-7 TRBV5-4 ASSANRGSIGAYEQY
TRBJ1-3 TRBV29-1 SFRTAPEGNTIY
TRBJ1-5 TRBV6-1 ASSDIKPNRGNQPQH
TRBJ2-2 TRBV6-7 ASSYLRAGELF